This T cell receptor beta chain was found in a study of graft-versus-host responses after intestinal transplantation. Study context: The transplants performed in recipients were multivisceral, liver-intestinal, or isolated intestinal. Every recipient had anti-thymocyte globulin induction and 2 to 4 years of tacrolimus plus steroids. The study, taken as a whole, reports: Declines in HvG clones occurring early post-transplant were associated with peak circulating GvH clone levels.

Details on this clone: Its antigen is undetermined.

Trimming removed 0 bases from V and 1 base from J; junction bases left unmatched: 3. The germline V gene encodes CDR1 SGHRS and CDR2 YFSETQ. This CDR3 comprises 16 residues. The method was immunoSEQ multiplex PCR; TCRdb's version includes in-frame clones alone and lacks a portion of them. The sample carries about 24,000 clones, approximately 83% recorded once. This chain joins TRBV5-1 and TRBJ2-1, with 8 bases that match TRBD2. The input for sequencing was PBMCs, taken roughly 68 weeks after intestinal transplant. This clonotype was sampled from a human patient who received an intestinal transplant, so some T cells may come from the graft donor. The CDR3 here is CASSLGSGRSYNEQFF. CDR3 nucleotide sequence: TGCGCCAGCAGCTTGGGAAGCGGGAGATCCTACAATGAGCAGTTCTTC.